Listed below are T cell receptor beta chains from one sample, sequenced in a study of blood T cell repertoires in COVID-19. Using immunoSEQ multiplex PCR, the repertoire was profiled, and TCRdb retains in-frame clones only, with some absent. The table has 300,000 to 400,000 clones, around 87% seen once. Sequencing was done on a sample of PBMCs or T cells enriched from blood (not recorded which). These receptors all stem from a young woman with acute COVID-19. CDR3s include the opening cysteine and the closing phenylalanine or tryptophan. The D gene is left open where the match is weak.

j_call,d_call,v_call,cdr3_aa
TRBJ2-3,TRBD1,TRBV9,CASSARQGRPDRTDTQYF
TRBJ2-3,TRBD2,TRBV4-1,CASSLPSGGTDTQYF
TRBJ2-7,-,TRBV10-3,CAISDQNRNSFYEQYF
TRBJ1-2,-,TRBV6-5,CASSSEDWNGYTF
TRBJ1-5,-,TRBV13,CASSLAGSNQPQHF
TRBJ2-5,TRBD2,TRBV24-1,CATSEGLAIAETQYF
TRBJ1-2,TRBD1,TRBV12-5,CASGLTGYNGYTF
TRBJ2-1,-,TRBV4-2,CASRGQTGYNEQFF
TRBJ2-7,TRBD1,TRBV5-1,CASSFSDRGTGSYEQYF
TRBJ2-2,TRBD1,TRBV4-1,CASSHQRQGVGTGELFF
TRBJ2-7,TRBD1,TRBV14,CASSRQGRYEQYF
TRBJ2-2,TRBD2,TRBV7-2,CASSPGTRFSGELFF
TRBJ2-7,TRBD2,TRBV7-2,CASSLGTSAKGEQYF
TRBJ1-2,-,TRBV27,CASSFSPGLSDNYGYTF
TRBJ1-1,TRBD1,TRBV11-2,CASSLRTGLTEAFF
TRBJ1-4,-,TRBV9,CASSVATTNEKLFF